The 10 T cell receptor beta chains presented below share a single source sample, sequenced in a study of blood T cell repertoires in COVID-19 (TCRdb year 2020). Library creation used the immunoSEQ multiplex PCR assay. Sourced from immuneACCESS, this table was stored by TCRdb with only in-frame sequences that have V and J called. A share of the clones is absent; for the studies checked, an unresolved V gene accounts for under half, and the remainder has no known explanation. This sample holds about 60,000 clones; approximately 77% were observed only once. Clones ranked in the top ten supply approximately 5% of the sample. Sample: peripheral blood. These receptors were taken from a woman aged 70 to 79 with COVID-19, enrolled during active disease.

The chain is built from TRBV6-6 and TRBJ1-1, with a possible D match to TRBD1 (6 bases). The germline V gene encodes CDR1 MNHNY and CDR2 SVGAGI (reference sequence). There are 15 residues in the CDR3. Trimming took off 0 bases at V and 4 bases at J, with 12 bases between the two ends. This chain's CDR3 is CASSYSTGGPTEAFF. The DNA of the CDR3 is TGTGCCAGCAGTTACTCGACCGGGGGGCCCACTGAAGCTTTCTTT.

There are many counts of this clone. The chain's CDR3 is CASRKQGYNSPLHF. The CDR3, as DNA: TGCGCCAGCAGAAAACAGGGGTATAATTCACCCCTCCACTTT. The V and J genes are TRBV10-2 and TRBJ1-6; 7 positions agree with TRBD1. The CDR3 is 14 amino acids. With V trimmed by 6 bases and J by 4 bases, 3 bases remained unmatched. From germline, CDR1 is WSHSY and CDR2 SAAADI.

CDR3 protein: CASSEVDLRYGYTF. The CDR3 DNA is TGTGCCAGCAGTGAAGTGGATTTGAGGTATGGCTACACCTTC. J is TRBJ1-2 and V is TRBV25-1; no clear D. The V end lost 2 bases, the J end lost 5 bases, and 12 bases lay between the germline ends. The CDR3 runs 14 residues. Germline lookup yields CDR1 MGHDK and CDR2 SYGVNS.

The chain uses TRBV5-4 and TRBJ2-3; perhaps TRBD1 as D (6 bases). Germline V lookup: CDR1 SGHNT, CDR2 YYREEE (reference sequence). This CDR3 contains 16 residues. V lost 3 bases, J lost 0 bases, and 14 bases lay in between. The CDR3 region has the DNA TGTGCCAGCAGCTCTTCTCAGGGACATAGCACAGATACGCAGTATTTT. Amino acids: CASSSSQGHSTDTQYF. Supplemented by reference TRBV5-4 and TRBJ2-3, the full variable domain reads ETGVTQSPTHLIKTRGQQVTLRCSSQSGHNTVSWYQQALGQGPQFIFQYYREEENGRGNFPPRFSGLQFPNYSSELNVNALELDDSALYLCASSSSQGHSTDTQYFGPGTRLTVL.

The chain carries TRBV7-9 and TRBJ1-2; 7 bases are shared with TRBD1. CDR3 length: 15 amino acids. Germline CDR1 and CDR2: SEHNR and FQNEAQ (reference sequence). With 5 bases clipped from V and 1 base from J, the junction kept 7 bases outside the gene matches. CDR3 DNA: TGTGCCAGCAGCGCATCTGGGACAGTTAACTATGGCTACACCTTC. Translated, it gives CASSASGTVNYGYTF.

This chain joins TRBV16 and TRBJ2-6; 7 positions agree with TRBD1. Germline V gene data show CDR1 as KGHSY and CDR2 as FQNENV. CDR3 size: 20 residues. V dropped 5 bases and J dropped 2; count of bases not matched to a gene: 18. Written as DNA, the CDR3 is TGTGCCAGCAGCTCCCCGAGGGGGCGTCGGGGCAGCACTGGGGCCAACGTCCTGACTTTC. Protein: CASSSPRGRRGSTGANVLTF.

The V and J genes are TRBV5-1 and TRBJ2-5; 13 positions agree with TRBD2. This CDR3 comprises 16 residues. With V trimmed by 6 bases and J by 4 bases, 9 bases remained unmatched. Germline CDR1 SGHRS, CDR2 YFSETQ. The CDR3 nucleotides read TGCGCCAGCACAATGGAGGGACTAGCGGGACGAGAGACCCAGTACTTC. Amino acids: CASTMEGLAGRETQYF.

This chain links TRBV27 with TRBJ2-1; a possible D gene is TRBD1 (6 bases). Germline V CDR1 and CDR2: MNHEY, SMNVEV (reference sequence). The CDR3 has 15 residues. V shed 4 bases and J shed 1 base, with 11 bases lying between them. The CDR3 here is CASSSPTGSYNEQFF. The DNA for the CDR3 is TGTGCCAGCAGTTCGCCGACAGGATCCTACAATGAGCAGTTCTTC.

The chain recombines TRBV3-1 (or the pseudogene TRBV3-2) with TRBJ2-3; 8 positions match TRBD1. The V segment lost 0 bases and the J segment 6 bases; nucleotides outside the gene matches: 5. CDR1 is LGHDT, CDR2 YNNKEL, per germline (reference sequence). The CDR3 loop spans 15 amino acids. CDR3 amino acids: CASSQDPRGLDTQYF. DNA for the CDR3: TGTGCCAGCAGCCAAGATCCCAGGGGGCTTGATACGCAGTATTTT.

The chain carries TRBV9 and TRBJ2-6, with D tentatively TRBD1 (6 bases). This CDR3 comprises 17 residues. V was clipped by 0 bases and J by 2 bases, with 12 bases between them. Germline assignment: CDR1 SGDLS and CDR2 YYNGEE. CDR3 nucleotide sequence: TGTGCCAGCAGCGTAGCCCTCGACAGGCCTGGGGCCAACGTCCTGACTTTC. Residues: CASSVALDRPGANVLTF.